These 25 T cell receptor beta chains originate from one sample sequenced in a study of blood T cell repertoires in COVID-19. TCRdb keeps only in-frame clones here, not all; method: immunoSEQ multiplex PCR. The sample comprises about 270,000 clones, 70% to 90% of which are singletons, and 8% to 13% rests with the top ten. Sequences were obtained from peripheral blood. The receptors here all came from an older woman with acute or convalescent COVID-19.

The V call is TRBV5-4, the J call TRBJ2-5, with 7 bases that match TRBD2. V lost 0 bases and J lost 7; bases outside the gene matches: 12. The CDR3 totals 16 residues. In germline, CDR1 is SGHNT, CDR2 YYREEE (reference sequence). CDR3 sequence: CASSLAQTAGGGTQYF. The CDR3 DNA is TGTGCCAGCAGCTTGGCCCAAACTGCTGGGGGGGGGACCCAGTACTTC.

Points on this clone: At the DNA level, this CDR3 is encoded by other sequences in the same sample as well. The CDR3 nucleotides read TGTGCCAGCAGTTTCAGGGGCGGCTATGGCTACACCTTC. Amino acid sequence: CASSFRGGYGYTF. The chain recombines TRBV27 with TRBJ1-2; D may be TRBD1 (6 bases). The CDR3 extends over 13 amino acids. The germline CDR1 and CDR2 sequences are MNHEY and SMNVEV (reference sequence). The V end was cut by 3 bases, the J end by 4 bases, with 9 bases between.

The chain joins TRBV29-1 to TRBJ1-2; TRBD1 matches at 7 bases. CDR1 is SQVTM and CDR2 is ANQGSEA in the germline V gene. The V and J ends lost 6 bases and 8 bases, in that order; junction bases with no gene match: 18. The CDR3 loop spans 15 amino acids. The chain's CDR3 is CSVQTNRDSFGGYTF. The DNA of the CDR3 is TGCAGCGTGCAGACAAACCGGGACAGCTTCGGAGGCTACACCTTC.

The chain is built from TRBV7-6 and TRBJ2-3; unclear D gene. Looked up from germline, CDR1 is SGHVS and CDR2 is FNYEAQ. The CDR3 has 14 amino acids. Trimming stripped 1 base from V and 2 bases from J, with 7 bases between. The CDR3 region is CASSLGRNTDTQYF. CDR3 coding DNA: TGTGCCAGCAGCTTAGGGCGGAACACAGATACGCAGTATTTT.

This clone was recorded a few times. The genes are TRBV2 and TRBJ1-5; TRBD1 is a possible D gene (5 bases). V gave up 3 bases and J gave up 12 bases, with 9 bases separating them. The CDR3 sequence is 11 residues long. The V gene's germline CDR1 is SNHLY and CDR2 FYNNEI. The CDR3 region has the DNA TGTGCCAGCAGTGAGTCACAGGTCCAGCATTTT. This encodes CASSESQVQHF.

The rearrangement links TRBV6-5 to TRBJ1-4; 8 bases fit TRBD1. The CDR3 extends over 14 amino acids. V gave up 5 bases and J gave up 5 bases; unmatched junction bases: 4. Germline V gene sequence: CDR1 MNHEY, CDR2 SVGAGI. The CDR3, as DNA: TGTGCCAGCAGTCCGACAGGGGTCAATGAAAAACTGTTTTTT. It encodes CASSPTGVNEKLFF.

This rearrangement joins TRBV3-1 (or the pseudogene TRBV3-2) to TRBJ1-4, with D possibly TRBD1 on 6 matching bases. Looked up from germline, CDR1 is LGHDT and CDR2 is YNNKEL (reference sequence). The germline V and J ends were trimmed by 1 base and 4 bases, with 10 bases remaining between them. The CDR3 has 15 residues. This chain's CDR3 is CASSQGTASNEKLFF. The DNA for the CDR3 is TGTGCCAGCAGCCAAGGGACAGCTAGTAATGAAAAACTGTTTTTT.

This clone was seen a few times. The genes are TRBV12-3 or TRBV12-4 and TRBJ1-2; 7 bases line up with TRBD1. Trimming removed 11 bases from V and 5 bases from J; junction bases left unmatched: 8. This CDR3 comprises 12 residues. The DNA of the CDR3 is TGTGCCCGTTCAGGGGGAACGTATGGCTACACCTTC. Residues: CARSGGTYGYTF.

The chain links TRBV5-6 to TRBJ1-3; unclear D gene. The CDR3 runs 16 residues. Germline loops: CDR1 SGHDT, CDR2 YYEEEE. The germline V and J ends were trimmed by 1 base and 0 bases, with 11 bases remaining between them. The CDR3 DNA is TGTGCCAGCAGCTTGATAGCCGCGAACTCTGGAAACACCATATATTTT. Its translation is CASSLIAANSGNTIYF.

The chain uses TRBV18 and TRBJ1-2, with 8 positions matching TRBD1. After removal of 2 bases from V and 5 bases from J, the junction contained 4 bases not matched to a gene. CDR1 KGHSH and CDR2 LQKENI come from the germline V gene. The CDR3 runs 14 residues. The CDR3 is CASSPATGEYGYTF. The DNA of the CDR3 is TGTGCCAGCTCACCAGCGACAGGGGAATATGGCTACACCTTC.

This clone occurred once. This sequence joins TRBV19 and TRBJ1-2; no clear D. Trimming left V 3 bases short and J 8 bases short, with 16 bases between. This CDR3 is built from 14 residues. Germline V CDR1 and CDR2: LNHDA, SQIVND (reference sequence). The CDR3 is CASSIGPGGGGYTF. In nucleotides, the CDR3 is TGTGCCAGTAGTATTGGCCCTGGAGGAGGAGGCTACACCTTC.

This chain uses TRBV5-1 with TRBJ2-4; 8 bases are shared with TRBD1. The germline V gene encodes CDR1 SGHRS and CDR2 YFSETQ. CDR3 length equals 17 residues. V lost 5 bases and J lost 0; bases outside the gene matches: 10. The CDR3 nucleotides read TGCGCCAGCAGAGCCCACGGACAGGGACTAGCCAAAAACATTCAGTACTTC. Translating it yields CASRAHGQGLAKNIQYF.

The V gene is TRBV3-1 (or the pseudogene TRBV3-2), the J gene TRBJ1-6; no reliable D call. This CDR3 is built from 16 residues. V lost 1 base, J lost 0 bases, and 7 bases lay in between. Germline CDR1 and CDR2: LGHDT and YNNKEL (reference sequence). The CDR3 region is CASSQGLSSYNSPLHF. CDR3 DNA sequence: TGTGCCAGCAGCCAAGGACTGAGCTCCTATAATTCACCCCTCCACTTT.

The chain couples TRBV18 to TRBJ2-2, with a tentative D call TRBD2 (6 bases). Germline lookup yields CDR1 KGHSH and CDR2 LQKENI. V was shortened by 3 bases and J by 6 bases, with 11 bases between the two germline ends. CDR3 length: 14 residues. CDR3 DNA: TGTGCCAGCTCACCCAGGGAGGACCCCGGGGAGCTGTTTTTT. This codes for CASSPREDPGELFF.

The gene calls are TRBV7-9 and TRBJ1-1; D is undetermined. Germline V gives CDR1 SEHNR, CDR2 FQNEAQ (reference sequence). V was cut by 6 bases and J by 0 bases, with 8 bases left in between. CDR3 length: 13 amino acids. The CDR3 bases are TGTGCCAGCAGTCCTAGCTTGAACACTGAAGCTTTCTTT. It translates to CASSPSLNTEAFF.

This chain joins TRBV6-5 and TRBJ1-1, with unresolved D. From germline, CDR1 is MNHEY and CDR2 SVGAGI. The CDR3 extends over 13 amino acids. V was shortened by 6 bases and J by 1 base, with 9 bases between the two germline ends. This CDR3 reads CASRRQSNTEAFF. As DNA, the CDR3 is TGTGCCAGCAGGAGGCAATCGAACACTGAAGCTTTCTTT.

This clone occurred once. The chain uses TRBV10-3 and TRBJ2-3; the match to TRBD2 covers 10 bases. V gave up 8 bases and J gave up 0 bases; unmatched junction bases: 2. CDR1 is ENHRY, CDR2 SYGVKD, per germline. The CDR3 covers 14 residues. The CDR3: CAIGTSESTDTQYF. The CDR3 DNA sequence: TGTGCCATCGGGACTAGCGAGAGCACAGATACGCAGTATTTT.

V and J are TRBV5-1 and TRBJ2-2; possible D gene TRBD2, 6 bases. Trimming stripped 5 bases from V and 4 bases from J, with 21 bases between. Germline V gene lookup returns CDR1 SGHRS and CDR2 YFSETQ. This CDR3 spans 17 amino acids. CDR3 amino acids: CASSGGLAGISTGELFF. The CDR3 coding sequence is TGCGCCAGCAGTGGGGGACTGGCGGGGATCTCCACCGGGGAGCTGTTTTTT.

The CDR3 loop reads CASSFAWGANVLTF. The CDR3 coding sequence is TGCGCCAGCAGCTTTGCGTGGGGGGCCAACGTCCTGACTTTC. This chain joins TRBV5-1 and TRBJ2-6; no clear D. Germline V lookup: CDR1 SGHRS, CDR2 YFSETQ. The CDR3 contains 14 residues. The V end lost 2 bases, the J end lost 4 bases, and 7 bases lay between the germline ends.

This clone was recorded a few times. This rearrangement joins TRBV2 to TRBJ2-1; D perhaps matches TRBD2 (5 bases). V was trimmed by 6 bases and J by 6 bases, leaving 12 bases between them. Germline assignment: CDR1 SNHLY and CDR2 FYNNEI. The length of the CDR3 is 13 residues. CDR3 DNA sequence: TGTGCCAGCAGCAAGGACTCAGCCAATGAGCAGTTCTTC. It yields the protein CASSKDSANEQFF.

The rearrangement uses TRBV18 and TRBJ2-5; the match to TRBD1 covers 8 bases. The junction had 4 bases not matched to a gene; V was cut back by 6 bases and J by 4 bases. CDR1 is KGHSH, CDR2 LQKENI, per germline. The CDR3 has 13 residues. This chain's CDR3 is CASSVQGGETQYF. The CDR3 DNA reads TGTGCCAGCTCTGTACAGGGGGGAGAGACCCAGTACTTC.

CDR3 DNA: TGTGCCAGCAGTTATACTTGGACAGGCCATTCACCCCTCCACTTT. Its protein is CASSYTWTGHSPLHF. The chain recombines TRBV6-5 with TRBJ1-6, with 7 bases that match TRBD1. CDR1 and CDR2 (germline): MNHEY, SVGAGI. There are 15 residues in the CDR3. The junction had 7 bases not matched to a gene; V was cut back by 3 bases and J by 8 bases.

CDR3 DNA: TGTGCCAGCAGCTTTAGAAGACAGATCACAGATACGCAGTATTTT. Protein: CASSFRRQITDTQYF. The J gene is TRBJ2-3, the V gene TRBV7-8; maybe TRBD1 (5 bases). The CDR3 totals 15 residues. The ends were cut back, 3 bases at V and 2 bases at J, with 12 bases in the middle. The germline V gene encodes CDR1 SGHVS and CDR2 FQNEAQ.

This chain joins TRBV14 and TRBJ2-4; D may be TRBD2 (7 bases). Germline V CDR1 and CDR2: SGHDN, FVKESK. The CDR3 sequence is 15 residues long. V was clipped by 1 base and J by 11 bases, with 18 bases between them. DNA of the CDR3: TGTGCCAGCAGCCAAGGGGCGACGAGAGGGGGGGTTCAGTACTTC. It yields the protein CASSQGATRGGVQYF.

The chain carries TRBV5-8 and TRBJ1-5; D possibly corresponds to TRBD1 (5 bases). The CDR3 is 17 amino acids. Germline lookup yields CDR1 SGHTS and CDR2 YDEGEE. The V and J ends lost 4 bases and 5 bases respectively, with 22 bases between them. This chain's CDR3 is CASSKTGTGGLDQPQHF. The CDR3 DNA reads as TGTGCCAGCAGCAAAACCGGGACGGGAGGGTTGGATCAGCCCCAGCATTTT.